One sample yielded the 14 T cell receptor beta chains listed below, sequenced in a study of cytomegalovirus exposure and HLA in healthy donors (dated by TCRdb to between 2016 and 2019). Libraries came from the immunoSEQ multiplex PCR assay. For the multiplex PCR, a mixture combining 60 forward primers for TCR Vbeta segments and 13 reverse primers for TCR Jbeta segments was used. Here the immuneACCESS table is served through TCRdb, limited to in-frame sequences with V and J called. Missing clones are a known gap in these copies; in checked studies unresolved V genes cover under half, and the rest lacks a known reason. Recorded for this sample are approximately 160,000 clones; approximately 75% of them occurred a single time. Under 2% of the sample goes to the ten largest clones. Sequenced material: PBMCs. These receptors were taken from a young woman in good health and CMV-seronegative.

The rearrangement joins TRBV9 to TRBJ2-1; TRBD2 agrees at 7 bases. The V gene end was trimmed by 0 bases and the J gene end by 1 base; junction bases not matched to a gene: 7. CDR3 length: 17 residues. Germline V gene lookup returns CDR1 SGDLS and CDR2 YYNGEE. The CDR3 spells CASSVGGAGHSYNEQFF. In DNA, the CDR3 is TGTGCCAGCAGCGTAGGGGGAGCGGGGCATTCCTACAATGAGCAGTTCTTC.

The chain is built from TRBV7-6 and TRBJ2-6, with no clear D. The V and J ends lost 5 bases and 0 bases respectively, with 11 bases between them. The CDR3 sequence is 16 residues long. In germline, CDR1 is SGHVS, CDR2 FNYEAQ. The CDR3 DNA follows: TGTGCCAGCAGCGATTACGGTCACTCTGGGGCCAACGTCCTGACTTTC. Amino acids: CASSDYGHSGANVLTF.

The CDR3 reads CASSDSGHSIGYTF. CDR3 DNA sequence: TGTGCCAGCAGTGATTCGGGTCACTCTATCGGCTACACCTTC. V gene TRBV25-1 combines with J gene TRBJ1-2; D ambiguous. V lost 3 bases to trimming and J lost 8 bases, with 16 bases between them. This CDR3 is built from 14 residues. Germline assignment: CDR1 MGHDK and CDR2 SYGVNS.

The rearrangement joins TRBV19 to TRBJ1-1, with D unresolved. V lost 10 bases, J lost 5 bases, and 14 bases lay in between. CDR1 is LNHDA and CDR2 is SQIVND in the germline V gene (reference sequence). This CDR3 is built from 12 residues. CDR3 protein: CATSYGRTEAFF. The CDR3 bases are TGTGCCACTTCGTATGGCAGAACTGAAGCTTTCTTT.

The rearrangement uses TRBV6-1 and TRBJ2-7; 7 bases agree with TRBD1. V shed 4 bases, J shed 3 bases, and the junction held 9 bases outside the gene matches. The CDR3 is 15 residues long. The germline CDR1 and CDR2 sequences are MNHNS and SASEGT. The CDR3 DNA sequence: TGTGCCAGCAGTGCGGGGCCGGGACAGTACTACGAGCAGTACTTC. It specifies CASSAGPGQYYEQYF.

This chain joins TRBV18 and TRBJ1-5, with 11 bases aligning to TRBD1. CDR1 is KGHSH and CDR2 is LQKENI in the germline V gene. The trim removed 0 bases at V and 4 bases at J, leaving 8 bases unmatched. The CDR3 covers 18 residues. For the CDR3, the DNA is TGTGCCAGCTCACCACCCCTTTCTGGGACAGGGGGAAATCAGCCCCAGCATTTT. Translating gives CASSPPLSGTGGNQPQHF.

The chain is built from TRBV9 and TRBJ1-6; perhaps TRBD1 as D (6 bases). The germline CDR1 and CDR2 sequences are SGDLS and YYNGEE. Trimming pared 3 bases from V and 4 bases from J, leaving 8 bases between. The CDR3 runs 14 residues. CDR3 sequence: CASSGQEYNSPLHF. In DNA, the CDR3 is TGTGCCAGCAGCGGACAGGAATATAATTCACCCCTCCACTTT.

This chain uses TRBV9 with TRBJ1-4, with D hard to call. Germline lookup yields CDR1 SGDLS and CDR2 YYNGEE. The V end lost 3 bases, the J end lost 3 bases, and 12 bases lay between the germline ends. The CDR3 has 15 amino acids. The CDR3 DNA is TGTGCCAGCAGCGCCCGGAGTCCTGCTAATGAAAAACTGTTTTTT. This codes for CASSARSPANEKLFF.

The genes are TRBV6-6 and TRBJ2-3; D not resolved. The V end lost 1 base, the J end lost 2 bases, and 13 bases lay between the germline ends. The CDR3 loop spans 16 amino acids. The germline V gene has CDR1 MNHNY and CDR2 SVGAGI (reference sequence). CDR3 amino acids: CASSYLGSSYTDTQYF. DNA for the CDR3: TGTGCCAGCAGTTACTTAGGTAGCAGCTACACAGATACGCAGTATTTT.

The rearrangement joins TRBV5-1 to TRBJ1-1; TRBD1 might be the D (6 bases). CDR1 is SGHRS, CDR2 YFSETQ, per germline. V lost 2 bases, J lost 4 bases, and 12 bases lay in between. This CDR3 contains 14 residues. The CDR3 region has the DNA TGCGCCAGCAGCTTTGTGGGGGCGGCCACTGAAGCTTTCTTT. It yields the protein CASSFVGAATEAFF.

DNA for the CDR3: TGTGCCAGCAGTTACTCGAGGTCGGGTGAAAAACTGTTTTTT. Amino acids: CASSYSRSGEKLFF. The J gene is TRBJ1-4, the V gene TRBV6-5; no clear D. This CDR3 is built from 14 residues. Germline V gene sequence: CDR1 MNHEY, CDR2 SVGAGI. Deletions cut 0 bases from V and 7 bases from J, with 9 bases between.

The V and J genes are TRBV19 and TRBJ2-5, with TRBD2 matching 16 bases. CDR3 length equals 15 residues. Germline-derived CDR1 and CDR2 are LNHDA and SQIVND (reference sequence). J gave up 4 bases and V 6 bases, and 2 bases lay outside the gene matches. The CDR3 DNA reads as TGTGCCAGTAGCGGGACTAGCGGGAGGGGAGAGACCCAGTACTTC. Translation gives CASSGTSGRGETQYF.

The chain carries TRBV9 and TRBJ2-3; TRBD2 matches 7 bases. After removal of 2 bases from V and 6 bases from J, the junction contained 3 bases not matched to a gene. This CDR3 comprises 13 residues. Germline V gives CDR1 SGDLS, CDR2 YYNGEE. The CDR3 DNA follows: TGTGCCAGCAGCGTTCAGGGAGGGGATACGCAGTATTTT. It specifies CASSVQGGDTQYF.

The count of this clone is one. This CDR3 reads CASRMTGGSYEQYF. In DNA form, the CDR3 reads TGTGCCAGCAGAATGACAGGGGGCTCCTACGAGCAGTACTTC. The gene calls are TRBV27 and TRBJ2-7; 9 bases are shared with TRBD1. The CDR3 spans 14 residues. With V trimmed by 6 bases and J by 0 bases, 3 bases remained unmatched. In germline, CDR1 is MNHEY, CDR2 SMNVEV (reference sequence).